This paragraph reports one T cell receptor beta chain. These data originate in a study of blood T cell repertoires in COVID-19. Study-level background: COVID-19 samples from acute and convalescent phases originated in the United States, Italy and Spain.

Grouping used clinical history reported by participants in a survey and questionnaire. Recovery among Cohort 3 donors was established by two negative PCRs, clearance, or symptom resolution. The authors' processing: Estimated nucleated cell counts came from reference gene primer amplification. The method was immunoSEQ multiplex PCR; TCRdb's version includes in-frame clones alone and lacks a portion of them. V and J calls and clone size are those listed in that table; D and trimming were worked out from the DNA. This table holds 150,000 to 200,000 clones, roughly 80% found once. The CDR3 covers 15 residues. Germline V gene sequence: CDR1 SGHRS, CDR2 YFSETQ. The germline V and J ends were trimmed by 0 bases and 2 bases, with 9 bases remaining between them.

The sequencing input was PBMCs or T cells enriched from blood (not recorded which). The V and J genes are TRBV5-1 and TRBJ2-1; a possible D gene is TRBD1 (6 bases). This receptor was taken from a woman in her fifties or sixties who had recovered from COVID-19. The CDR3: CASSLEGEPYNEQFF. The CDR3 nucleotides are TGCGCCAGCAGCTTGGAGGGGGAACCCTACAATGAGCAGTTCTTC.